The present T cell receptor (beta chain) was sequenced within a study (dated by TCRdb to between 2014 and 2016). With respect to the entire study: The study tested whether tumor-infiltrating Tregs in breast cancer are recruited from blood Tregs or converted in situ from other CD4+ T cell subsets. Summary of the overall study and its limitations: The TCR alpha and beta sequences of tumor-infiltrating Tregs showed the greatest overlap with tumor naive CD4+ T cells, followed by blood naive CD4+ T cells. Tumor memory CD4+ T cell TCR gene usage clustered with blood and lymph node memory CD4+ cells and lymph node naive CD4+ cells. Rather than covering whole repertoires, validation in the larger cohort was restricted to a single TCR beta V-J rearrangement.

The germline V gene encodes CDR1 MGHRA and CDR2 YSYEKL. The V and J ends are trimmed by 4 bases and 6 bases, leaving 10 bases between them. Spanning cysteine to phenylalanine, the CDR3 consists of 12 amino acids. The sequence is cut down to CDR3 DNA, 36 bases in frame from base 1. Amplification of full-length TCR variable regions was done by 5' RACE PCR using constant-region reverse primers, and this step was followed by semi-nested PCR with Nested Universal Primer A. Using the ReliaPrep RNA Cell Miniprep System, total RNA was extracted, and the SMARTer RACE 5'/3' Kit was then used to reverse transcribe the RNA into 5'RACE-ready cDNA. An Illumina MiSeq was used to sequence the full-length TCR alpha and beta libraries, which had been barcoded with multiplex adaptors. As for how the authors treated the data: Sequencing data were pooled across the five patients for each of nine subset-tissue groups and compared by unsupervised clustering of TCR gene usage. The Morisita-Horn index, with shared sequences weighted by their contribution to each repertoire, was used to calculate repertoire similarity. The raw public reads went through TCRdb reprocessing: fastp at Q25, MiXCR clone calling, in-frame beta chains kept. Under each unique CDR3 protein, matching rows form one entry showing the most common genes and DNA. The V and J calls shown here were made by TCRdb, not taken from the authors' results. For this sample there are around 50,000 distinct CDR3 sequences; over 15% appear just once. The ten largest clones represent approximately 2.5% of the sample.

The Miltenyi Naive CD4+ T Cell Isolation kit was used to purify naive CD4+ T cells, and CD25 microbeads were used to remove Tregs. Tregs, naive and memory CD4+ T cells from tumor, blood and ipsilateral draining lymph nodes of a handful of breast cancer patients underwent full-length TCR alpha and beta sequencing. Mononuclear cells from lymph nodes or over 45 ml of peripheral blood were isolated by Ficoll density gradient centrifugation. A purity exceeding 90% was confirmed by FACS for the sorted cell populations. This clonotype has only a few counts. Its antigen is unknown. No clone much larger than this one lies a single base away; base qualities are absent.

Sequenced material: naive CD4+ T cells sorted from blood. In the paper's terms, the cell subset or site label means: naive CD4+ T cells, CD4+CD45RA+CD25-. This chain joins TRBV4-1 to TRBJ2-7; a weak D assignment points to TRBD2 (6 bases agree). This clonotype was sampled from a female donor with breast cancer. The DNA is TGCGCCAGCAGCCGCCCCGGGGGCGAGCAGTACTTC. Translated, it gives CASSRPGGEQYF.